A selection of T cell receptor beta chains follows, all from one sample in a study of pediatric ulcerative colitis. Profiled with immunoSEQ multiplex PCR; TCRdb holds only in-frame clones, not every one. Of roughly 38,000 clones in the sample, roughly 85% are singletons; the top ten hold more than 20%. What was sequenced was blood. The receptor set was obtained from a girl aged 5 to 17 with moderate ulcerative colitis. Each CDR3 is given with its conserved first and last residue. D genes are given only for firm matches. Expanded clones get a size class; other rows say once, few or many, or leave the size out.

V gene,clone size,J gene,D gene,CDR3 protein,CDR3 DNA
TRBV5-4,NA,TRBJ2-7,NA,CASSLFPYEQYF,TGTGCCAGCAGCTTGTTCCCCTACGAGCAGTACTTC
TRBV9,NA,TRBJ2-1,NA,CASSKSMAGRTYNEQFF,TGTGCCAGCTCGAAGAGCATGGCGGGGAGGACCTACAATGAGCAGTTCTTC
TRBV4-1,NA,TRBJ2-2,TRBD1,CASSLWTGSTGELFF,TGCGCCAGCAGTCTCTGGACAGGGAGCACCGGGGAGCTGTTTTTT
TRBV11-2,NA,TRBJ2-7,TRBD2,CASSVAGTSLGFEQYF,TGTGCCAGCAGTGTAGCGGGTACTAGCTTAGGATTCGAGCAGTACTTC
TRBV5-1,NA,TRBJ2-7,NA,CASSLDVGSPYEQYF,TGCGCCAGCAGCTTGGACGTGGGATCGCCCTACGAGCAGTACTTC
TRBV5-5,NA,TRBJ2-5,TRBD1,CASSLVRQGARGSYQETQYF,TGTGCCAGCAGCTTGGTTAGGCAGGGGGCGAGGGGGTCCTACCAAGAGACCCAGTACTTC
TRBV30,NA,TRBJ2-4,NA,CAWRQKNIQYF,TGTGCCTGGAGACAGAAAAACATTCAGTACTTC
TRBV11-3,NA,TRBJ2-3,NA,CASSATRADTQYF,TGTGCCAGCAGCGCCACTCGGGCAGATACGCAGTATTTT
TRBV30,NA,TRBJ1-1,NA,CAWRLQENTEAFF,TGTGCCTGGAGATTACAGGAAAACACTGAAGCTTTCTTT
TRBV29-1,NA,TRBJ2-4,TRBD1,CSQIGTENIQYF,TGCAGCCAAATCGGGACAGAAAACATTCAGTACTTC
TRBV30,NA,TRBJ2-5,NA,CAWSSSGVTQYF,TGTGCCTGGAGTTCGTCTGGTGTGACCCAGTACTTC
TRBV10-1,NA,TRBJ1-1,TRBD1,CASRGTGPTEAFF,TGCGCCAGCAGGGGGACAGGGCCCACTGAAGCTTTCTTT
TRBV7-9,NA,TRBJ1-1,NA,CASSSLEGEAFF,TGTGCCAGCAGTTCCCTCGAGGGAGAAGCTTTCTTT
TRBV14,NA,TRBJ2-7,NA,CASSQGYEQYF,TGTGCCAGCAGCCAGGGTTACGAGCAGTACTTC
TRBV28,NA,TRBJ1-2,NA,CASSSPTANYGYTF,TGTGCCAGCAGTTCTCCGACGGCGAACTATGGCTACACCTTC
TRBV7-9,NA,TRBJ2-7,NA,CASSLLKDEQYF,TGTGCCAGCAGCCTACTCAAAGACGAGCAGTACTTC
TRBV19,NA,TRBJ2-1,TRBD2,CASSIGYFYTSGEQFF,TGTGCCAGTAGTATAGGGTATTTTTACACTAGCGGTGAGCAGTTCTTC
TRBV9,few,TRBJ2-1,TRBD2,CASSVSGGIYEQFF,TGTGCCAGCAGCGTAAGCGGGGGGATCTATGAGCAGTTCTTC
TRBV7-2,few,TRBJ2-7,TRBD2,CASSEGLAGLDEQYF,TGTGCCAGCAGCGAGGGACTAGCGGGACTCGACGAGCAGTACTTC
TRBV4-2,few,TRBJ2-2,NA,CASSQVIKETGELFF,TGTGCCAGCAGCCAAGTTATTAAAGAGACCGGGGAGCTGTTTTTT
TRBV4-2,NA,TRBJ2-6,TRBD1,CASRPTGSGANVLTF,TGTGCCAGCAGACCGACAGGGTCTGGGGCCAACGTCCTGACTTTC
TRBV4-1,NA,TRBJ2-2,NA,CASSQDRDTGEAGELFF,TGCGCCAGCAGCCAAGATCGGGACACGGGGGAAGCCGGGGAGCTGTTTTTT
TRBV7-9,NA,TRBJ2-7,TRBD1,CASSVGGRVSSYEQYF,TGTGCCAGCAGCGTAGGGGGCAGGGTGAGCTCCTACGAGCAGTACTTC
TRBV15,NA,TRBJ2-1,NA,CATSNPGLLTSFF,TGTGCCACCAGCAACCCGGGACTCCTCACTTCGTTCTTC
TRBV5-6,NA,TRBJ1-4,NA,CASSPGQLQSSNEKLFF,TGTGCCAGCAGCCCCGGACAGCTTCAATCGTCTAATGAAAAACTGTTTTTT
TRBV5-4,few,TRBJ1-3,NA,CASSPDETGNTIYF,TGTGCCAGCAGCCCGGACGAGACTGGAAACACCATATATTTT
TRBV6-1,NA,TRBJ2-1,NA,CASSGRTIRAYNEQFF,TGTGCCAGCAGTGGCCGGACCATAAGGGCCTACAATGAGCAGTTCTTC
TRBV18,NA,TRBJ2-1,NA,CASSPPRAGIAHNEQFF,TGTGCCAGCTCACCACCGAGAGCGGGCATAGCACACAATGAGCAGTTCTTC
TRBV18,NA,TRBJ2-5,TRBD2,CASSRGGLAQETQYF,TGTGCCAGCTCACGTGGGGGACTAGCTCAAGAGACCCAGTACTTC
TRBV9,NA,TRBJ2-5,TRBD2,CASSVGLAEKTQYF,TGTGCCAGCAGCGTAGGACTAGCCGAGAAGACCCAGTACTTC
TRBV4-1,NA,TRBJ1-5,NA,CASSPPADSNQPQHF,TGCGCCAGCAGCCCACCTGCAGATAGCAATCAGCCCCAGCATTTT
TRBV7-2,few,TRBJ1-6,TRBD1,CASSFSGQGNSPLHF,TGTGCCAGCAGCTTTTCGGGACAGGGTAATTCACCCCTCCACTTT
TRBV7-9,NA,TRBJ2-1,NA,CASSLGGGALNNEQFF,TGTGCCAGCAGCTTAGGAGGCGGGGCCCTAAACAATGAGCAGTTCTTC
TRBV30,NA,TRBJ2-3,NA,CAWNGISTDTQYF,TGTGCCTGGAATGGGATTAGCACAGATACGCAGTATTTT
TRBV2,NA,TRBJ1-2,NA,CASSDTLRGGGYTF,TGTGCCAGCAGTGATACGCTCAGAGGGGGAGGCTACACCTTC
TRBV7-8,NA,TRBJ2-3,NA,CASSFDLNLDTQYF,TGTGCCAGCAGCTTTGACCTCAACCTAGATACGCAGTATTTT
TRBV6-6,NA,TRBJ2-7,NA,CASSRLTAYEQYF,TGTGCCAGCAGTCGGCTCACTGCTTACGAGCAGTACTTC
TRBV5-1,NA,TRBJ2-1,NA,CASSSGLIISYNEQFF,TGCGCCAGCAGCTCGGGACTCATCATCTCCTACAATGAGCAGTTCTTC
TRBV27,NA,TRBJ2-7,NA,CASSPITDSGEQYF,TGTGCCAGCAGTCCGATTACAGACTCCGGGGAGCAGTACTTC